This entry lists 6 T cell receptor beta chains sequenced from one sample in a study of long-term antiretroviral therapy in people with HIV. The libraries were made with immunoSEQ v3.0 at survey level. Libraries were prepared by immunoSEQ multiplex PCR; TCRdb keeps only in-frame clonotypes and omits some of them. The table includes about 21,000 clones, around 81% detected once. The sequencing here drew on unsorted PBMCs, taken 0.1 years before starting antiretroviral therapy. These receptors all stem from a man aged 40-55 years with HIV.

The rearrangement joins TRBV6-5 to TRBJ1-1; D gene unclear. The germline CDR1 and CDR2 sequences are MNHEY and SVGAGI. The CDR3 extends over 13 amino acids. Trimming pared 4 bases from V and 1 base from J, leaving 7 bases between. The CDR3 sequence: CASSWVQNTEAFF. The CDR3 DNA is TGTGCCAGCAGTTGGGTCCAGAACACTGAAGCTTTCTTT.

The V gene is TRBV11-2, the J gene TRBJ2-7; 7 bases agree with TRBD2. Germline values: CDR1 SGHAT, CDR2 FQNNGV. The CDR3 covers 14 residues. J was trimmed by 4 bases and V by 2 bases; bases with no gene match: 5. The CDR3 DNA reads TGTGCCAGCAGCTTATCAGCCGGGGGGTACGAGCAGTACTTC. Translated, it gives CASSLSAGGYEQYF.

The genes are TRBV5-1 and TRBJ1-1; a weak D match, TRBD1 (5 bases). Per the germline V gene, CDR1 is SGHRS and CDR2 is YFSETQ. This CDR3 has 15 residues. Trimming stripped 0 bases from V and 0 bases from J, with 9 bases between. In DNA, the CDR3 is TGCGCCAGCAGCTTGGCCCCGGGACTGAACACTGAAGCTTTCTTT. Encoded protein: CASSLAPGLNTEAFF.

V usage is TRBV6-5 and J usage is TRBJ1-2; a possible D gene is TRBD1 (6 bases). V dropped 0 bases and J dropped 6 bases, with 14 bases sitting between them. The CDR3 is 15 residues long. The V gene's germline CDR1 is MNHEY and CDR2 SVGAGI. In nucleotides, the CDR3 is TGTGCCAGCAGTTACTCGAACCCAGGGGTGAATGGCTACACCTTC. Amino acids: CASSYSNPGVNGYTF.

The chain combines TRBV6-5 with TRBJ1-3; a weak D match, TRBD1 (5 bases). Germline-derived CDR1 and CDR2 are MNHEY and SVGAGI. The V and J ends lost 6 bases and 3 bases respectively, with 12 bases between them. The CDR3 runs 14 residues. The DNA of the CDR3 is TGTGCCAGCAGCCTTTTAGGGGTTGGAAACACCATATATTTT. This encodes CASSLLGVGNTIYF.

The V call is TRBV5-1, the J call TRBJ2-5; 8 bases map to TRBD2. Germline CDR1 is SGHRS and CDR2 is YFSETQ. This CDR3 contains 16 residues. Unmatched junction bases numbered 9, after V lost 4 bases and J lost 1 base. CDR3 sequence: CASSTRVAGRQETQYF. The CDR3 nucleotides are TGCGCCAGCAGCACCCGGGTAGCGGGACGCCAAGAGACCCAGTACTTC. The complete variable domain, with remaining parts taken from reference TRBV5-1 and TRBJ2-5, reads KAGVTQTPRYLIKTRGQQVTLSCSPISGHRSVSWYQQTPGQGLQFLFEYFSETQRNKGNFPGRFSGRQFSNSRSEMNVSTLELGDSALYLCASSTRVAGRQETQYFGPGTRLLVL.